This TCR beta chain was identified during a study of shared clonotypes between healthy human individuals (dated by TCRdb to the early 2020s). Regarding the study in general: A couple of women and a few men aged 18 to 49 years were included in the cohort. For each donor, CD4 naive and CD4 memory were each run on three plates, CD8 naive on two plates, and CD8 memory on one plate. To estimate repertoire size and how much clonotype sharing occurs between individuals, the study deeply sequenced the blood TCR repertoires of 4 to 6 healthy adults. To increase sequencing depth and limit assay-specific biases, different laboratories used diverse techniques to prepare libraries and sequence TCR repertoires. Leukapheresis yielded between about 0.9 and 9.5 billion PBMCs per donor.

Concerning this clone: Its cognate antigen has yet to be identified. No clone much larger than this one lies a single base away; base qualities are absent.

The germline V gene yields SQVTM for CDR1 and ANQGSEA for CDR2. The CDR3 runs 13 residues from the cysteine to the phenylalanine. Only the CDR3 portion is preserved as DNA: 39 bases, with reading frame beginning at the first base. Deletion took 3 bases off V and 4 bases off J, with a span of 11 bases between the germline ends. The donors were healthy, HIV-negative adults with no recently reported acute infections or vaccinations. Every donor was a Caucasian adult living in Nashville, Tennessee, USA. CD4+ T cells were enriched through magnetic negative selection, after which naive cells were positively selected on CD45RA and the remaining negative fraction served as the memory subset. Blood was collected by leukapheresis, and PBMCs were isolated by Ficoll-Histopaque density gradient centrifugation and then cryopreserved in liquid nitrogen vapor phase. Analytical flow cytometry was used to check the purity and quantity of every magnetically sorted T cell population. Each sorted fraction had its genomic DNA isolated and then quantified by UV absorbance on a Nanodrop 2000c.

Using the deep immunoSEQ assay, multiplex PCR amplified TCR CDR3 regions from genomic DNA. For each cell subset, the extracted genomic DNA was distributed evenly across all wells of several immunoSEQ 96-well plates, and each plate served as one replicate. Each replicate PCR for sorted subsets received 150 to 250 ng genomic DNA, equal to tens of thousands of T cell genomes. Purified libraries were quantified with a Qubit 3.0 fluorometer, sized on a Bioanalyzer 2100, and re-quantified with the KAPA Library Quantification kit. Every immunoSEQ 96-well plate was sequenced on a separate single-read 150-cycle Illumina NextSeq 550 flow cell. Per the original workflow: Because the immunoSEQ output held only junctional sequences and lacked quality scores, the filtering could not match the filtering applied to full-length reads. To assign V/J genes and CDR3, sequences were annotated against IMGT germline references using PyIR, a Python wrapper for IgBLAST v1.9. Reads with weak V/J assignments (E-value above 1e-6), missing CDR3, stop codons, out-of-frame junctions, or ambiguous translated residues were removed. V3J clonotypes were defined as sequences sharing an identical inferred V gene, J gene, and CDR3 amino acid sequence. The percentage overlap between two repertoires was calculated by dividing the number of shared unique clonotypes by the size of the smaller repertoire. Three approaches were used to assess repertoire richness: RTK rarefaction, the Chao1 estimator, and Recon v2.1 estimates of unobserved clonotypes. OLGA was used to compute generation probabilities for all TCRbeta clonotypes that the gDNA method yielded from a handful of donors. Not all clones reach the TCRdb copy of this immuneACCESS table, which keeps in-frame sequences only. Checked studies attribute under half of the gap to unresolved V genes and leave the rest unexplained. V and J calls plus clone size are reproduced from that table; the DNA served to infer D and trimming. The sample contains under 1,100,000 clones, around 76% of them found a single time. The top ten clones comprise 1.2% to 1.5% of the sample.

The investigation overall reported the following: Pairwise subsampling indicated that sequencing depth was expected to affect the degree of clonotype sharing among donors. Only blood was sampled, and tissue TCR repertoires likely differ from those in blood. The genetic and exposure-history diversity represented was limited by the small number of donors. Incomplete sequencing was indicated by rarefaction of sorted-subset datasets, despite the large sequencing depth. Sharing across four donors was observed for around 5% of naive CD4, over 3% of naive CD8, roughly 2.4% of memory CD4, and over 0.3% of memory CD8 clonotypes. Compared with non-shared clonotypes, the clonotypes found in all four sorted-subset donors had higher generation probabilities. Naive subsets generally had larger estimated clonotype richness than memory subsets did.

The TCR originated in a man aged 18 to 30 in good health. Sample: memory CD4+ T cells sorted from blood. The cell subset or site tag for this specimen amounts to: CD45RA-negative fraction. Rearrangement joined TRBV29-1 to TRBJ2-3; the D gene is perhaps TRBD2, from 5 matching bases. The nucleotides read TGCAGCGTTGATCGGGGAAGCGCAGATACGCAGTATTTT. It codes for CSVDRGSADTQYF.